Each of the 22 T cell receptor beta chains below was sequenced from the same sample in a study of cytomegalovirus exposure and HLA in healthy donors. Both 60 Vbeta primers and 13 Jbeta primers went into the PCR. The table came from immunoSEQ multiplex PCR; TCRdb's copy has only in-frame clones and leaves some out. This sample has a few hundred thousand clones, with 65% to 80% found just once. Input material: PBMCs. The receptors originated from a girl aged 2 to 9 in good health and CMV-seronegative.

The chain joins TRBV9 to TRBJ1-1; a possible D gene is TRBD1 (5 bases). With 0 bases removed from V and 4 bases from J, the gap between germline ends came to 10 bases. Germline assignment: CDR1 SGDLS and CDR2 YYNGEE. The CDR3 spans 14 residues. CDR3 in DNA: TGTGCCAGCAGCGTAGGGGGGGAACCCACTGAAGCTTTCTTT. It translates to CASSVGGEPTEAFF.

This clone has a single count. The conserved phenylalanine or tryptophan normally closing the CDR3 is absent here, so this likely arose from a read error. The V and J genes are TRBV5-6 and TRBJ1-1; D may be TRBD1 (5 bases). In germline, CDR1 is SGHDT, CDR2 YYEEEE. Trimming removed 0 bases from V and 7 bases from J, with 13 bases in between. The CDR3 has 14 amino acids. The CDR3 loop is CASSLGGGAVEAFL. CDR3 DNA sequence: TGTGCCAGCAGCTTGGGGGGGGGAGCGGTTGAAGCTTTCCTT.

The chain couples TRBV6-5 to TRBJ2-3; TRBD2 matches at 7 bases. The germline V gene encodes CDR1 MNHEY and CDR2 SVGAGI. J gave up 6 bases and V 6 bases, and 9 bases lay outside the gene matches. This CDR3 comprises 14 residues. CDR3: CASSFRLATDTQYF. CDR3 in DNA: TGTGCCAGCAGCTTCAGACTAGCAACGGATACGCAGTATTTT.

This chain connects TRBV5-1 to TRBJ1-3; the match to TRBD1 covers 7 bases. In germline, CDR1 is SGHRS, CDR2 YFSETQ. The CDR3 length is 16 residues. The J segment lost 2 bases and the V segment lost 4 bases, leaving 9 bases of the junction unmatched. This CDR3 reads CASSPAGTEAGNTIYF. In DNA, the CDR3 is TGCGCCAGCAGCCCGGCCGGGACAGAAGCTGGAAACACCATATATTTT.

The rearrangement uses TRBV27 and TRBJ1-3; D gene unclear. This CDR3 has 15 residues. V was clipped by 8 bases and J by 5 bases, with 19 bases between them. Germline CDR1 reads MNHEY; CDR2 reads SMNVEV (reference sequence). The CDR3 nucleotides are TGTGCCAGCGGCAATTTGGAGGCGTCTAGAAACACCATATATTTT. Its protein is CASGNLEASRNTIYF.

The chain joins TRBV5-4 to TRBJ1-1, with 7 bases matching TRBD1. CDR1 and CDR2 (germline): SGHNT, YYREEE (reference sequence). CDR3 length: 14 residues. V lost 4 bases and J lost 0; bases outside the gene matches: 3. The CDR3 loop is CASSRTGMNTEAFF. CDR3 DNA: TGTGCCAGCAGCCGGACAGGAATGAACACTGAAGCTTTCTTT. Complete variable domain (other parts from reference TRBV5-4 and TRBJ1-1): ETGVTQSPTHLIKTRGQQVTLRCSSQSGHNTVSWYQQALGQGPQFIFQYYREEENGRGNFPPRFSGLQFPNYSSELNVNALELDDSALYLCASSRTGMNTEAFFGQGTRLTVV.

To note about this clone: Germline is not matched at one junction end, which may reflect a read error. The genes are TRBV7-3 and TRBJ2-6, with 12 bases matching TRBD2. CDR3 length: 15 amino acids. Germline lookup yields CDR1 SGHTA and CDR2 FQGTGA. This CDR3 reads CASSFSSGGDNVLTF. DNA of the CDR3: TGTGCCAGCAGCTTCTCTAGCGGGGGGGACAACGTCCTGACTTTC.

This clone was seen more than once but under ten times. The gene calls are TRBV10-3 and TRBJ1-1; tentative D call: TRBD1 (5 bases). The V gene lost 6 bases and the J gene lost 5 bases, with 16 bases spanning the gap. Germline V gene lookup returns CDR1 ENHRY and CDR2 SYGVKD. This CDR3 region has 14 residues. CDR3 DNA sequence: TGTGCCATCAGAGGCAGGGTGGAAGAAACTGAAGCTTTCTTT. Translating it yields CAIRGRVEETEAFF.

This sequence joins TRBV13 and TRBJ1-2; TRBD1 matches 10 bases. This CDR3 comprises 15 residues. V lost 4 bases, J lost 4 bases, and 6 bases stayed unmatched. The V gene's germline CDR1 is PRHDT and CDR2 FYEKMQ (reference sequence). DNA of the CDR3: TGTGCCAGCAGCTATGGGACAGGGGATAGCTATGGCTACACCTTC. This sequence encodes CASSYGTGDSYGYTF.

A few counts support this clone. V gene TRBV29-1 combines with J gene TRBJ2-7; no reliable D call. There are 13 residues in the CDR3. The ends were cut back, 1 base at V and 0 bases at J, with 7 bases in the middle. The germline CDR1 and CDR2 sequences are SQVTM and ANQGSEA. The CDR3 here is CSVEGPYSYEQYF. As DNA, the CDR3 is TGCAGCGTTGAAGGGCCGTACTCCTACGAGCAGTACTTC.

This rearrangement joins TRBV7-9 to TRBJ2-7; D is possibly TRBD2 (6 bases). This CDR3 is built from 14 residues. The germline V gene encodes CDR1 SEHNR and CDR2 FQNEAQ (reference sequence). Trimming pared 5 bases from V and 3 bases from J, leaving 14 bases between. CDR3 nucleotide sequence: TGTGCCAGCAGCATTGGGACTGGCAGCTACGAGCAGTACTTC. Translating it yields CASSIGTGSYEQYF.

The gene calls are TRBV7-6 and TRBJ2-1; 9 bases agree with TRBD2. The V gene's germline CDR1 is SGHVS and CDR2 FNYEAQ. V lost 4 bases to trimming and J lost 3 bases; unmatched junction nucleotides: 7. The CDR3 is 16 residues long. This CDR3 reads CASSSLIAGDYNEQFF. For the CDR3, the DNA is TGTGCCAGCAGCTCCTTAATAGCGGGGGACTACAATGAGCAGTTCTTC.

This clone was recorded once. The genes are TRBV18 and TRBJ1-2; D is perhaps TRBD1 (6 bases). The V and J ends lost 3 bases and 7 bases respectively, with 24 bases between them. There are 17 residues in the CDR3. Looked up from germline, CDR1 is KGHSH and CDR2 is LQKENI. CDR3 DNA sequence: TGTGCCAGCTCACCGGTTTGGGGGCTCCCGACTCGGGGTGGCTACACCTTC. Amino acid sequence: CASSPVWGLPTRGGYTF.

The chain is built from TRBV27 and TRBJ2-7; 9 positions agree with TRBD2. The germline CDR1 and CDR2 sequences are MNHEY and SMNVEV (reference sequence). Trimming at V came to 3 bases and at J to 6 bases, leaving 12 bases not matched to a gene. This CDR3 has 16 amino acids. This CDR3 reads CASSFLGTSPSVEQYF. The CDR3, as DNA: TGTGCCAGCAGTTTCCTTGGGACTAGCCCATCTGTCGAGCAGTACTTC.

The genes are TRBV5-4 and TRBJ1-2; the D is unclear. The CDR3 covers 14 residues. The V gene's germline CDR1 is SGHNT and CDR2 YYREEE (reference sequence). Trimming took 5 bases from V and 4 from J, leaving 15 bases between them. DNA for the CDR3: TGTGCCAGCAGTGTGAGTCGGGGTGGCTATGGCTACACCTTC. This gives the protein CASSVSRGGYGYTF.

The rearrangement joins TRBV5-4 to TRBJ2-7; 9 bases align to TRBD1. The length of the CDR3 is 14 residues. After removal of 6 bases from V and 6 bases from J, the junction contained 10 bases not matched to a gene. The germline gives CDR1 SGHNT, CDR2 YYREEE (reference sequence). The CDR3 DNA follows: TGTGCCAGCACCGCCCGGGACAGGGTGGGCGAGCAGTACTTC. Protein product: CASTARDRVGEQYF. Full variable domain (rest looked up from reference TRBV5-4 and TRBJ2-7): ETGVTQSPTHLIKTRGQQVTLRCSSQSGHNTVSWYQQALGQGPQFIFQYYREEENGRGNFPPRFSGLQFPNYSSELNVNALELDDSALYLCASTARDRVGEQYFGPGTRLTVT.

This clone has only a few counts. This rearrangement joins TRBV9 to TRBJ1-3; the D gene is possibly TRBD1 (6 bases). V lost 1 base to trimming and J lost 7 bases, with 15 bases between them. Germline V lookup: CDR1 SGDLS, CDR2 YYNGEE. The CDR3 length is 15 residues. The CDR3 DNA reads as TGTGCCAGCAGCGTAAATCAGGGGCTCTGGAACACCATATATTTT. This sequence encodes CASSVNQGLWNTIYF.

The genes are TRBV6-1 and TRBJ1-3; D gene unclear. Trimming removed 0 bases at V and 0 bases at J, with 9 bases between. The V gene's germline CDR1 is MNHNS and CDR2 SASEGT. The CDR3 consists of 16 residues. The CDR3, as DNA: TGTGCCAGCAGTGAAGCCGCGTCACTCTCTGGAAACACCATATATTTT. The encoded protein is CASSEAASLSGNTIYF.

This CDR3 is CASSPLKETQYF. The CDR3 DNA follows: TGTGCCAGCAGCCCACTGAAAGAGACCCAGTACTTC. The chain couples TRBV2 to TRBJ2-5, with no clear D. V lost 6 bases to trimming and J lost 3 bases, with 8 bases between them. CDR1 and CDR2 (germline): SNHLY, FYNNEI. The CDR3 is 12 amino acids.

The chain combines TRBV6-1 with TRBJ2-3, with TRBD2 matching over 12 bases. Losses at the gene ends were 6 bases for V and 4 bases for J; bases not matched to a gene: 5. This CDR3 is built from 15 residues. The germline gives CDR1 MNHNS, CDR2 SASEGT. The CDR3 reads CASSPGLAGSDTQYF. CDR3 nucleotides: TGTGCCAGCAGCCCGGGACTAGCGGGTTCAGATACGCAGTATTTT.

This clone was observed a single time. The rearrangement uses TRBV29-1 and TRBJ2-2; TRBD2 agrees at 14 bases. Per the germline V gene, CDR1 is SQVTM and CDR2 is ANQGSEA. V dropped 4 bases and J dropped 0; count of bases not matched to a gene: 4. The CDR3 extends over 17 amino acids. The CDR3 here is CSVAGTSGGPNTGELFF. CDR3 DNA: TGCAGCGTTGCCGGGACTAGCGGGGGCCCGAACACCGGGGAGCTGTTTTTT.

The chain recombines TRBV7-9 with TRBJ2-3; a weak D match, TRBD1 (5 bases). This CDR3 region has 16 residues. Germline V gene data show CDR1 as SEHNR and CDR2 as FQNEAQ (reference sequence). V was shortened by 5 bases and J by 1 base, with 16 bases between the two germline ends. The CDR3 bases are TGTGCCAGCAGCGAAGACCAGGGCACACGCACAGATACGCAGTATTTT. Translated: CASSEDQGTRTDTQYF.